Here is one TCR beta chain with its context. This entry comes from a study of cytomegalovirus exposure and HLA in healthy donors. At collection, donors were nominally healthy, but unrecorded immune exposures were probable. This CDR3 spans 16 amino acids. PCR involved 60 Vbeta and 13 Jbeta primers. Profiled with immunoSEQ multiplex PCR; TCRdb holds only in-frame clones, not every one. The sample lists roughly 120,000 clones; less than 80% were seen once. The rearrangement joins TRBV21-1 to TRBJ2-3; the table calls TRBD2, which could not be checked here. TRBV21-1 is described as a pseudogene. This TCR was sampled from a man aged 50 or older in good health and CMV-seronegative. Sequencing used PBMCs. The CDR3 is CASSAGLAGGGSSQYF. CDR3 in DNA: TGTGCCAGCAGCGCGGGACTAGCCGGGGGGGGCAGTTCGCAGTATTTT.